The 30 T cell receptor beta chains presented below share a single source sample, sequenced in a study of lymphopenia after photon versus proton radiotherapy (dated by TCRdb to the late 2010s). The library was made by the immunoSEQ multiplex PCR assay. TCRdb stores this immuneACCESS table with in-frame sequences only. Part of the clones is absent; in the studies checked, under half of the shortfall reflects unresolved V genes, and no reason is known for the rest. The sample data list about 25,000 clones, and roughly four fifths of these were observed just once. The ten biggest clones cover 3% to 4% of the sample. This material consisted of peripheral blood, taken from a patient treated with photon-based radiotherapy. All receptors come from a woman aged 45-60 years with pancreatic cancer.

This clone has only one observation. The chain recombines TRBV6-6 with TRBJ2-7, with 10 bases matching TRBD1. Germline CDR1 is MNHNY and CDR2 is SVGAGI (reference sequence). The junction had 9 bases not matched to a gene; V was cut back by 6 bases and J by 1 base. The CDR3 is 16 residues long. The DNA for the CDR3 is TGTGCCAGCAGCTCTCCCGGGACAGGGGTATCCTACGAGCAGTACTTC. This encodes CASSSPGTGVSYEQYF.

The genes are TRBV10-1 and TRBJ2-2; TRBD1 matches 8 bases. CDR1 is WNHNN, CDR2 SYGVQD, per germline (reference sequence). The CDR3 is 15 amino acids. V trimming: 3 bases; J trimming: 4 bases; junction bases outside the gene matches: 4. CDR3 residues: CASSENRGITGELFF. CDR3 DNA: TGCGCCAGCAGTGAAAACAGGGGGATCACCGGGGAGCTGTTTTTT.

The V gene is TRBV28, the J gene TRBJ2-1; D is undetermined. The CDR3 totals 14 residues. V was shortened by 2 bases and J by 4 bases, with 9 bases between the two germline ends. Germline lookup yields CDR1 MDHEN and CDR2 SYDVKM. CDR3 sequence: CASSLAHEYNEQFF. CDR3 nucleotide sequence: TGTGCCAGCAGTTTAGCCCATGAATACAATGAGCAGTTCTTC. Full variable domain (missing parts from reference TRBV28 and TRBJ2-1): DVKVTQSSRYLVKRTGEKVFLECVQDMDHENMFWYRQDPGLGLRLIYFSYDVKMKEKGDIPEGYSVSREKKERFSLILESASTNQTSMYLCASSLAHEYNEQFFGPGTRLTVL.

V usage is TRBV28 and J usage is TRBJ2-7, with D unresolved. Germline V gene lookup returns CDR1 MDHEN and CDR2 SYDVKM. This CDR3 is 13 amino acids long. The germline V and J ends were trimmed by 5 bases and 2 bases, with 10 bases remaining between them. The CDR3 spells CASSDTDAYEQYF. Written as DNA, the CDR3 is TGTGCCAGCAGTGACACGGACGCCTACGAGCAGTACTTC. The full variable domain, rest sourced from reference TRBV28 and TRBJ2-7, is DVKVTQSSRYLVKRTGEKVFLECVQDMDHENMFWYRQDPGLGLRLIYFSYDVKMKEKGDIPEGYSVSREKKERFSLILESASTNQTSMYLCASSDTDAYEQYFGPGTRLTVT.

The chain joins TRBV7-8 to TRBJ2-1; D tentatively fits TRBD1 or TRBD2 (5 bases each). Trimming stripped 2 bases from V and 6 bases from J, with 17 bases between. The CDR3 loop spans 16 amino acids. Germline loops: CDR1 SGHVS, CDR2 FQNEAQ. The CDR3 here is CASSLYGTRMSNEQFF. Written as DNA, the CDR3 is TGTGCCAGCAGCTTATATGGGACCAGGATGAGCAATGAGCAGTTCTTC. Complete variable domain (other parts from reference TRBV7-8 and TRBJ2-1): GAGVSQSPRYKVAKRGQDVALRCDPISGHVSLFWYQQALGQGPEFLTYFQNEAQLDKSGLPSDRFFAERPEGSVSTLKIQRTQQEDSAVYLCASSLYGTRMSNEQFFGPGTRLTVL.

V usage is TRBV19 and J usage is TRBJ2-2, with 9 nucleotides matching TRBD1. The ends lost 4 bases at V and 4 bases at J; junction bases unmatched: 7. Germline values: CDR1 LNHDA, CDR2 SQIVND (reference sequence). This CDR3 has 16 amino acids. CDR3 DNA: TGTGCCAGTAGTACCGGACAGGGGACGGTCACCGGGGAGCTGTTTTTT. This encodes CASSTGQGTVTGELFF.

This clone came up once. CDR3 protein: CASSLGGSGASTDTQYF. CDR3 DNA sequence: TGTGCCAGCAGCTTAGGGGGTAGCGGGGCTAGCACAGATACGCAGTATTTT. The chain uses TRBV7-9 and TRBJ2-3, with 8 bases that match TRBD2. The CDR3 sequence is 17 residues long. The V gene's germline CDR1 is SEHNR and CDR2 FQNEAQ (reference sequence). The ends lost 1 base at V and 0 bases at J; junction bases unmatched: 6.

This chain uses TRBV5-6 with TRBJ2-2; the match to TRBD1 covers 7 bases. Germline V gives CDR1 SGHDT, CDR2 YYEEEE. This CDR3 is 16 amino acids long. The ends lost 3 bases at V and 3 bases at J; junction bases unmatched: 8. CDR3 bases: TGTGCCAGCAGCTCGCCCCGGGACAGCTACACCGGGGAGCTGTTTTTT. Translation: CASSSPRDSYTGELFF.

This rearrangement joins TRBV9 to TRBJ2-1, with 14 nucleotides matching TRBD2. J was trimmed by 4 bases and V by 3 bases; bases with no gene match: 6. The CDR3 has 17 amino acids. Germline CDR1 and CDR2: SGDLS and YYNGEE. The CDR3 bases are TGTGCCAGCAGCGACGGACTAGCGGGAGGAGGGTACAATGAGCAGTTCTTC. Protein product: CASSDGLAGGGYNEQFF.

The chain employs TRBV6-4 and TRBJ2-1, with 10 bases fitting TRBD2. CDR3 length: 14 amino acids. Looked up from germline, CDR1 is MRHNA and CDR2 is SNTAGT. V gave up 11 bases and J gave up 5 bases; unmatched junction bases: 9. CDR3 sequence (DNA): TGTGCCGGGTTCGGGACTAGCGAAAACAATGAGCAGTTCTTC. As protein: CAGFGTSENNEQFF.

The chain combines TRBV29-1 with TRBJ2-3; 7 bases agree with TRBD1. Germline assignment: CDR1 SQVTM and CDR2 ANQGSEA. The trim removed 6 bases at V and 9 bases at J, leaving 9 bases unmatched. This CDR3 comprises 12 residues. The DNA for the CDR3 is TGCAGCGTCGACAGGGAAGGGGGAACGCAGTATTTT. As protein: CSVDREGGTQYF.

This clone was observed a single time. The chain uses TRBV7-9 and TRBJ2-2; D is ambiguous. The V gene's germline CDR1 is SEHNR and CDR2 FQNEAQ (reference sequence). The CDR3 runs to 12 residues. Deletions cut 4 bases from V and 4 bases from J, with 4 bases between. The CDR3 loop reads CASSSSTGELFF. The CDR3 DNA sequence: TGTGCCAGCAGCTCAAGCACCGGGGAGCTGTTTTTT. Based on the CDR3 plus reference TRBV7-9 and TRBJ2-2, the full variable domain is DTGVSQNPRHKITKRGQNVTFRCDPISEHNRLYWYRQTLGQGPEFLTYFQNEAQLEKSRLLSDRFSAERPKGSFSTLEIQRTEQGDSAMYLCASSSSTGELFFGEGSRLTVL.

The genes are TRBV18 and TRBJ2-2; D perhaps matches TRBD2 (6 bases). This CDR3 region has 14 residues. Trimming removed 6 bases at V and 4 bases at J, with 12 bases between. CDR1 is KGHSH and CDR2 is LQKENI in the germline V gene. CDR3 in amino acids: CASSRDSGTGELFF. Here the CDR3 DNA reads TGTGCCAGCTCTCGGGACTCGGGCACCGGGGAGCTGTTTTTT. Variable domain in full (rest from reference TRBV18 and TRBJ2-2): NAGVMQNPRHLVRRRGQEARLRCSPMKGHSHVYWYRQLPEEGLKFMVYLQKENIIDESGMPKERFSAEFPKEGPSILRIQQVVRGDSAAYFCASSRDSGTGELFFGEGSRLTVL.

The genes are TRBV28 and TRBJ1-1; D unclear. The V end lost 3 bases, the J end lost 5 bases, and 10 bases lay between the germline ends. The germline V gene has CDR1 MDHEN and CDR2 SYDVKM. This CDR3 contains 13 residues. The CDR3 sequence: CASSFAGRTEAFF. The CDR3, as DNA: TGTGCCAGCAGTTTTGCGGGAAGGACTGAAGCTTTCTTT.

The rearrangement uses TRBV12-5 and TRBJ2-5; possibly TRBD1 for D (5 bases). Between the trimmed V and J ends, which lost 5 bases and 4 bases, there was a span of 11 bases. The germline V gene has CDR1 LGHNT and CDR2 FRNRAP. This CDR3 region has 13 residues. The CDR3 protein is CASGALQGETQYF. CDR3 coding DNA: TGTGCTAGTGGTGCTCTTCAGGGAGAGACCCAGTACTTC.

V usage is TRBV6-1 and J usage is TRBJ1-2, with D unresolved. The CDR3 sequence is 15 residues long. Germline V lookup: CDR1 MNHNS, CDR2 SASEGT. The ends were cut back, 6 bases at V and 0 bases at J, with 14 bases in the middle. The CDR3 loop is CASRRETGSNYGYTF. DNA of the CDR3: TGTGCCAGCAGGAGAGAGACGGGGTCTAACTATGGCTACACCTTC.

CDR3 residues: CASSLEPPGVNYGYTF. In DNA, the CDR3 is TGTGCCAGCAGCTTAGAGCCCCCGGGGGTTAACTATGGCTACACCTTC. The chain employs TRBV7-2 and TRBJ1-2, with D possibly TRBD1 on 5 matching bases. The CDR3 runs to 16 residues. In germline, CDR1 is SGHTA, CDR2 FQGNSA. V lost 1 base, J lost 1 base, and 13 bases lay in between.

This clone was found once. This chain joins TRBV19 and TRBJ2-1; D unclear. CDR3 length: 13 amino acids. V was shortened by 10 bases and J by 0 bases, with 10 bases between the two germline ends. CDR1 and CDR2 (germline): LNHDA, SQIVND (reference sequence). The CDR3 is CATISDSYNEQFF. CDR3 coding DNA: TGTGCCACTATAAGCGACTCCTACAATGAGCAGTTCTTC.

V gene TRBV11-2 combines with J gene TRBJ1-5; the D is unclear. Trimming removed 3 bases from V and 5 bases from J, with 8 bases in between. This CDR3 contains 13 residues. CDR1 and CDR2 (germline): SGHAT, FQNNGV. CDR3 DNA sequence: TGTGCCAGCAGCTTCCGGTTAGATCAGCCCCAGCATTTT. Protein: CASSFRLDQPQHF.

The chain uses TRBV27 and TRBJ1-6; 9 nucleotides agree with TRBD1. Losses at the gene ends were 6 bases for V and 5 bases for J; bases not matched to a gene: 5. Per germline, CDR1 MNHEY and CDR2 SMNVEV (reference sequence). The CDR3 totals 15 residues. In DNA, the CDR3 is TGTGCCAGCAGGTGGGGGACAGGGAATAATTCACCCCTCCACTTT. This gives the protein CASRWGTGNNSPLHF.

This sequence joins TRBV19 and TRBJ2-7; D is ambiguous. There are 14 residues in the CDR3. The germline CDR1 and CDR2 sequences are LNHDA and SQIVND (reference sequence). Deletions cut 1 base from V and 0 bases from J, with 7 bases between. The CDR3 here is CASSIGADSYEQYF. DNA of the CDR3: TGTGCCAGTAGTATAGGTGCGGACTCCTACGAGCAGTACTTC.

The chain recombines TRBV23-1 with TRBJ2-7, with TRBD1 as a possible D gene (6 bases). TRBV23-1 is sorted into the ORF group, with uncertain function. V dropped 2 bases and J dropped 2 bases, with 7 bases sitting between them. This CDR3 is built from 13 residues. The CDR3 region has the DNA TGCGCCAGCAGTCAACGGGACACCTACGAGCAGTACTTC. It translates to CASSQRDTYEQYF.

Concerning this clone itself: Other DNA sequences in the sample encode the same CDR3. The chain recombines TRBV10-3 with TRBJ2-5; no definite D call. V lost 3 bases and J lost 1, with 3 bases in between. CDR3 length equals 12 residues. The germline V gene has CDR1 ENHRY and CDR2 SYGVKD. CDR3 sequence: CAISDPQETQYF. The CDR3 region has the DNA TGTGCCATCAGTGATCCCCAAGAGACCCAGTACTTC.

This rearrangement joins TRBV27 to TRBJ2-7; 7 bases are shared with TRBD2. The trim removed 9 bases at V and 9 bases at J, leaving 2 bases unmatched. Germline V gene lookup returns CDR1 MNHEY and CDR2 SMNVEV (reference sequence). The CDR3 has 9 residues. The chain's CDR3 is CARGGGQYF. The CDR3 nucleotides are TGTGCCAGAGGCGGGGGGCAGTACTTC.

Only a few counts were recorded for this clone. The DNA for the CDR3 is TGCGCCAGCAGTGAGGGACTAGCCTTGTACAATGAGCAGTTCTTC. The encoded protein is CASSEGLALYNEQFF. The J gene is TRBJ2-1, the V gene TRBV4-1, with TRBD2 matching over 9 bases. This CDR3 region has 15 residues. With V trimmed by 6 bases and J by 4 bases, 7 bases remained unmatched. Per the germline V gene, CDR1 is MGHRA and CDR2 is YSYEKL.

The V call is TRBV6-1, the J call TRBJ1-1; maybe TRBD1 (5 bases). CDR1 and CDR2 from the germline V gene are MNHNS and SASEGT. The CDR3 length is 12 residues. V gave up 6 bases and J gave up 4 bases, with 9 bases separating them. CDR3 residues: CASRPGSTEAFF. The CDR3 region has the DNA TGTGCCAGCAGGCCAGGGAGCACTGAAGCTTTCTTT.

The chain employs TRBV7-2 and TRBJ2-1, with D perhaps being TRBD1 or TRBD2 (6 bases each). Germline loops: CDR1 SGHTA, CDR2 FQGNSA. This CDR3 has 16 amino acids. V was trimmed by 1 base and J by 2 bases, leaving 12 bases between them. CDR3 sequence: CASSLGGAVAYNEQFF. The CDR3 DNA reads TGTGCCAGCAGCTTAGGGGGGGCCGTAGCCTACAATGAGCAGTTCTTC.

The rearrangement links TRBV11-2 to TRBJ1-1; D gene ambiguous. V lost 2 bases and J lost 2, with 18 bases in between. Per germline, CDR1 SGHAT and CDR2 FQNNGV. The CDR3 has 17 residues. CDR3 sequence: CASSLRRPPFPNTEAFF. CDR3 bases: TGTGCCAGCAGCTTAAGGCGACCCCCTTTCCCCAACACTGAAGCTTTCTTT.

The chain joins TRBV6-5 to TRBJ1-2, with 7 bases that match TRBD1. The length of the CDR3 is 15 residues. With V trimmed by 7 bases and J by 0 bases, 8 bases remained unmatched. Per germline, CDR1 MNHEY and CDR2 SVGAGI. The CDR3 spells CASNPRDSANYGYTF. DNA of the CDR3: TGTGCCAGCAACCCCCGGGACAGCGCTAACTATGGCTACACCTTC.

The chain combines TRBV2 with TRBJ1-4; D not resolved. The germline gives CDR1 SNHLY, CDR2 FYNNEI. The CDR3 has 15 residues. The V end lost 8 bases, the J end lost 2 bases, and 15 bases lay between the germline ends. The CDR3 DNA follows: TGTGCCAGCCAAATTAGCGGGTCGACTAATGAAAAACTGTTTTTT. Translating gives CASQISGSTNEKLFF.